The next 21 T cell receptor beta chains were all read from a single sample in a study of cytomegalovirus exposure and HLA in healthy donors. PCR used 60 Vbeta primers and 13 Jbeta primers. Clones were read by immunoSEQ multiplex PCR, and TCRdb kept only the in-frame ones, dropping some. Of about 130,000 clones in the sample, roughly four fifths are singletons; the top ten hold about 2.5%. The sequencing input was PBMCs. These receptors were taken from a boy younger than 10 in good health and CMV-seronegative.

The CDR3 DNA follows: TGTGCCAGCAGACAGGGGGGGGATGAAAAACTGTTTTTT. Protein product: CASRQGGDEKLFF. The J gene is TRBJ1-4, the V gene TRBV6-5; 8 bases line up with TRBD1. This CDR3 has 13 residues. The V segment lost 6 bases and the J segment 6 bases; nucleotides outside the gene matches: 3. Germline V gives CDR1 MNHEY, CDR2 SVGAGI.

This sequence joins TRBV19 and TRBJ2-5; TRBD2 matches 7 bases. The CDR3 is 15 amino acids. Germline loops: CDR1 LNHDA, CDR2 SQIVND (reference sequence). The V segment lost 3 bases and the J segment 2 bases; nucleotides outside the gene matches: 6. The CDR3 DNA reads TGTGCCAGTAGTATGGGGCCCGGGGGGCAAGAGACCCAGTACTTC. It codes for CASSMGPGGQETQYF.

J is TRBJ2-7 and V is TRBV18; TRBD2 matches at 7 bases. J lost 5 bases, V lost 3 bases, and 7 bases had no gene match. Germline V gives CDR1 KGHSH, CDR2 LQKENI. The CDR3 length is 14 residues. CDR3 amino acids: CASSPAGERNEQYF. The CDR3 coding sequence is TGTGCCAGCTCACCGGCGGGGGAGAGGAACGAGCAGTACTTC.

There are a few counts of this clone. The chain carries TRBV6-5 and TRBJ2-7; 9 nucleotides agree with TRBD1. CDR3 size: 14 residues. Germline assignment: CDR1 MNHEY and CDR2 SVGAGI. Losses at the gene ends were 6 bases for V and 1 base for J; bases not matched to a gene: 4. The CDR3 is CASRTGTGSYEQYF. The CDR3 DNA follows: TGTGCCAGCAGAACCGGGACAGGGTCCTACGAGCAGTACTTC.

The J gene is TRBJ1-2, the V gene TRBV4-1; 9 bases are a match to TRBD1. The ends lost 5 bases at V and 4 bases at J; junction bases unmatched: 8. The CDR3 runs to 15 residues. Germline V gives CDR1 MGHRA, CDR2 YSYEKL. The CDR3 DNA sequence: TGCGCCAGCAGCGACCCGGGACAGGGAACCTATGGCTACACCTTC. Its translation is CASSDPGQGTYGYTF.

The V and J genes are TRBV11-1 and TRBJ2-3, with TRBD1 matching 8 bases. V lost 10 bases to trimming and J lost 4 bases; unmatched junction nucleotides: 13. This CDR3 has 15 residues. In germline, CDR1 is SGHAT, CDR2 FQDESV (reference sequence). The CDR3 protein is CATLGQGSHSDTQYF. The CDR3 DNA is TGTGCCACCCTAGGACAGGGTTCTCATTCAGATACGCAGTATTTT.

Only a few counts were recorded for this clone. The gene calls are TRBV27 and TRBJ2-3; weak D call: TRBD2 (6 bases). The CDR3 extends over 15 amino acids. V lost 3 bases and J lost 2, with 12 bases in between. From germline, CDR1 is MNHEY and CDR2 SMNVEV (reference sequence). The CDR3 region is CASSFGGMYTDTQYF. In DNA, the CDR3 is TGTGCCAGCAGTTTCGGCGGGATGTACACAGATACGCAGTATTTT.

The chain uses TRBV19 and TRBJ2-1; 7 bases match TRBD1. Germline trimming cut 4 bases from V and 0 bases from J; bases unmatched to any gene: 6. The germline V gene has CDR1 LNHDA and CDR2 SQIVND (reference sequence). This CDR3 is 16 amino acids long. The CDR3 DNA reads TGTGCCAGTAGTAAGGGGGCGGATAGCTCCTACAATGAGCAGTTCTTC. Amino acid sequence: CASSKGADSSYNEQFF.

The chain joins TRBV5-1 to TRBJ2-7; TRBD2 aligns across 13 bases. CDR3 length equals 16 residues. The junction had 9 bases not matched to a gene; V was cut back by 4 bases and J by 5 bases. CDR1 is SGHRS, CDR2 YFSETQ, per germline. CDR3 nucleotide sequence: TGCGCCAGCAGCGGAGGACTAGCGGGGGCCCGGGACGAGCAGTACTTC. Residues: CASSGGLAGARDEQYF.

DNA of the CDR3: TGTGCCAGCAGCTCTGACAAGAGGGCTGAAGCTTTCTTT. Residues: CASSSDKRAEAFF. The chain links TRBV7-8 to TRBJ1-1; unclear D gene. Germline V CDR1 and CDR2: SGHVS, FQNEAQ. V was pared by 4 bases and J by 6 bases, with 12 bases between. This CDR3 has 13 amino acids. Full variable domain (missing parts from reference TRBV7-8 and TRBJ1-1): GAGVSQSPRYKVAKRGQDVALRCDPISGHVSLFWYQQALGQGPEFLTYFQNEAQLDKSGLPSDRFFAERPEGSVSTLKIQRTQQEDSAVYLCASSSDKRAEAFFGQGTRLTVV.

In nucleotides, the CDR3 is TGTGCCATCAGTCCTCAAGCGGGGGCCTCTGGGGCCAACGTCCTGACTTTC. This codes for CAISPQAGASGANVLTF. This chain joins TRBV10-3 and TRBJ2-6; 8 bases map to TRBD2. The trim removed 5 bases at V and 0 bases at J, leaving 6 bases unmatched. The CDR3 runs 17 residues. CDR1 and CDR2 from the germline V gene are ENHRY and SYGVKD.

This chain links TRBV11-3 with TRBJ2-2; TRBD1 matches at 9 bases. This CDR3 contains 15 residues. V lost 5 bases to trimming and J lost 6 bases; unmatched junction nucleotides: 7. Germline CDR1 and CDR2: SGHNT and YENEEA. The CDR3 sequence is CASSGRTGAPGELFF. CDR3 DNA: TGTGCCAGCAGCGGCCGGACAGGGGCCCCCGGGGAGCTGTTTTTT.

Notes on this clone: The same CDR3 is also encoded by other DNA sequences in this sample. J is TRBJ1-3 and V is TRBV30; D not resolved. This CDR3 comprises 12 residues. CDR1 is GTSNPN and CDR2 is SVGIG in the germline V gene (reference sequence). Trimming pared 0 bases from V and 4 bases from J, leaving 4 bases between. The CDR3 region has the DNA TGTGCCTGGAGTGTACTAGGAAACACCATATATTTT. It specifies CAWSVLGNTIYF. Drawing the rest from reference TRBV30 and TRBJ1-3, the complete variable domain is SQTIHQWPATLVQPVGSPLSLECTVEGTSNPNLYWYRQAAGRGLQLLFYSVGIGQISSEVPQNLSASRPQDRQFILSSKKLLLSDSGFYLCAWSVLGNTIYFGEGSWLTVV.

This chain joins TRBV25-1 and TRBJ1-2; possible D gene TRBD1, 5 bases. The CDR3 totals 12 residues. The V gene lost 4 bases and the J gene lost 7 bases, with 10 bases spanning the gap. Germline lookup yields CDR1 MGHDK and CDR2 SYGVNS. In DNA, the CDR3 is TGTGCCAGCAGTGGGCAGGGTGTTGGCTACACCTTC. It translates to CASSGQGVGYTF.

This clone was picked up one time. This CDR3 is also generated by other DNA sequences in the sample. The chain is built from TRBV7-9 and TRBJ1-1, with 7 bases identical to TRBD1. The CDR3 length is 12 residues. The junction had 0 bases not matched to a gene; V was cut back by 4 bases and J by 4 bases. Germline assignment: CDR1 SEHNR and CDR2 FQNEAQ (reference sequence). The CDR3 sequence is CASSYRGTEAFF. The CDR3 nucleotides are TGTGCCAGCAGCTACAGGGGCACTGAAGCTTTCTTT. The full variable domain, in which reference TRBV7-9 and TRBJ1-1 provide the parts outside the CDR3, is DTGVSQNPRHKITKRGQNVTFRCDPISEHNRLYWYRQTLGQGPEFLTYFQNEAQLEKSRLLSDRFSAERPKGSFSTLEIQRTEQGDSAMYLCASSYRGTEAFFGQGTRLTVV.

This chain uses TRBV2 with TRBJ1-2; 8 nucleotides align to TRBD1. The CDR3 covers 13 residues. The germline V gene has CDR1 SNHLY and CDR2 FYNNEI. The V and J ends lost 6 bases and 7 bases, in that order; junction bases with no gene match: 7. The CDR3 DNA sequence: TGTGCCAGCAGGACAGGGGAGATGGGTGGCTACACCTTC. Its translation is CASRTGEMGGYTF.

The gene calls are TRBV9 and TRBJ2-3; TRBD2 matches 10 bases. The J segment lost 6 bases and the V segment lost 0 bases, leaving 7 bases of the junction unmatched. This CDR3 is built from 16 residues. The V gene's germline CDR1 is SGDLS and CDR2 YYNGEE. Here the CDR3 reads CASSVVAGGGTDTQYF. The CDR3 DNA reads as TGTGCCAGCAGCGTAGTAGCGGGGGGAGGGACCGATACGCAGTATTTT.

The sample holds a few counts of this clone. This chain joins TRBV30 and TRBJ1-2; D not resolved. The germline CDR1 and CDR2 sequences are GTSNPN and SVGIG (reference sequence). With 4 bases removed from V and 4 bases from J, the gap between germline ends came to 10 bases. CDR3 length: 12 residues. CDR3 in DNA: TGTGCCTGGACCTCGGGGAGCTATGGCTACACCTTC. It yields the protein CAWTSGSYGYTF.

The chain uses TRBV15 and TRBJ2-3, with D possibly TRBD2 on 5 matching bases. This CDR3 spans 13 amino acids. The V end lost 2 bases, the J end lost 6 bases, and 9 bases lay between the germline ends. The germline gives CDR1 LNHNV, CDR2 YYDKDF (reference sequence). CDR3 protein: CATSRYSGDTQYF. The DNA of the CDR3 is TGTGCCACCAGCAGATACTCGGGGGATACGCAGTATTTT.

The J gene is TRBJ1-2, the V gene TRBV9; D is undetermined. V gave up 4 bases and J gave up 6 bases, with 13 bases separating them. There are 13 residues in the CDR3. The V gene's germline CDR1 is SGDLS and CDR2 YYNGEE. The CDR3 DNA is TGTGCCAGCAGCTCTAGAGGTAGAAATGGCTACACCTTC. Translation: CASSSRGRNGYTF.

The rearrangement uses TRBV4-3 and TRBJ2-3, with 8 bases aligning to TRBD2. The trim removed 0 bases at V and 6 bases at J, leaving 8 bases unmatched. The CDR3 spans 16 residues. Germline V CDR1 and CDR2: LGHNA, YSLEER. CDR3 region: CASSQDLSGGRDTQYF. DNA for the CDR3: TGCGCCAGCAGCCAAGATTTGTCGGGGGGGCGGGATACGCAGTATTTT.